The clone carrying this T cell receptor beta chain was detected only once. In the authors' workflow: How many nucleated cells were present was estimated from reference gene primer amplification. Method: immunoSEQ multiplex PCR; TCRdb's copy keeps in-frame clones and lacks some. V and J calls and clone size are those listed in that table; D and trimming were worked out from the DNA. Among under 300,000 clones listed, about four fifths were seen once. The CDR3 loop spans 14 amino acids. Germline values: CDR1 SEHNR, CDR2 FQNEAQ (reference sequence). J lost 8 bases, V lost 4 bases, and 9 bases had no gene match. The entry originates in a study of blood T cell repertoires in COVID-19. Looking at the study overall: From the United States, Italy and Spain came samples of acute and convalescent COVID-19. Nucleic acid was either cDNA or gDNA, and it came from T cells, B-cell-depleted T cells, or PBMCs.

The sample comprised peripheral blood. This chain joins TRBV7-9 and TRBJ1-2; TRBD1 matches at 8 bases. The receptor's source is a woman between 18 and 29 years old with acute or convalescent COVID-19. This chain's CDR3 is CASSSGTGEEGYTF. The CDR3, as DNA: TGTGCCAGCAGCTCAGGGACAGGCGAGGAAGGCTACACCTTC.